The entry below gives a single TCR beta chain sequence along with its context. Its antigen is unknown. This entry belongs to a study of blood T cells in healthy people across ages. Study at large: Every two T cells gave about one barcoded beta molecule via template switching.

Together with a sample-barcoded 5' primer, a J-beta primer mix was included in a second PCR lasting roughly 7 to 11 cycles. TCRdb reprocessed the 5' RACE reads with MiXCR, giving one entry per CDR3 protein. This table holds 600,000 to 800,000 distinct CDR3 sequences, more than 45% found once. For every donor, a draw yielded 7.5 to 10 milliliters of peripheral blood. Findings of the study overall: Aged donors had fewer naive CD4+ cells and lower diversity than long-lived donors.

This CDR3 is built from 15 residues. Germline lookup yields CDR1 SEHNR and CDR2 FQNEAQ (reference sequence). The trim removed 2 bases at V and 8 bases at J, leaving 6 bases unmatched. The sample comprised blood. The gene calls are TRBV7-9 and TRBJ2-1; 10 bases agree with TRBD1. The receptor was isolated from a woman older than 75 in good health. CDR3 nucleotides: TGTGCCAGCAGCTTATGGGACAGGGGCGGGTATGAGCAGTTCTTC. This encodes CASSLWDRGGYEQFF.